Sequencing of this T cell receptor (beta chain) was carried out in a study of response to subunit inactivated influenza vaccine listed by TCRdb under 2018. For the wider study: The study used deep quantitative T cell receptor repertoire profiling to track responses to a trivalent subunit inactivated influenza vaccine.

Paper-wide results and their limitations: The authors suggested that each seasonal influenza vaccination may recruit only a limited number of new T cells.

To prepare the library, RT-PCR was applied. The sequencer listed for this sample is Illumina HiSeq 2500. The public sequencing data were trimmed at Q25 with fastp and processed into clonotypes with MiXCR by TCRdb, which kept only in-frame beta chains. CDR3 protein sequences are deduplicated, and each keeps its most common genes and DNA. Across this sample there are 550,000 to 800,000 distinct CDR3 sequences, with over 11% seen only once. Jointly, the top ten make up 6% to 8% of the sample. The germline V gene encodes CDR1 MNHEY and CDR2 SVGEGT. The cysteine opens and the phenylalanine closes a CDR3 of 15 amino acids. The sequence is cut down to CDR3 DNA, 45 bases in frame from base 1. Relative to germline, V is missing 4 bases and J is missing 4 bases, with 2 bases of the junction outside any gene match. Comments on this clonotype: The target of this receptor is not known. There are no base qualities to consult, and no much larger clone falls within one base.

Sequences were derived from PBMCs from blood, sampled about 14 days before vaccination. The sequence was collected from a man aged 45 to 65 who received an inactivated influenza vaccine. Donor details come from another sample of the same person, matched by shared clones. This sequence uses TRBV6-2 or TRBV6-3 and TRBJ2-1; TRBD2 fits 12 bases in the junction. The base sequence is TGTGCCAGCAGTTGGGGACTAGCGGGTTACAATGAGCAGTTCTTC. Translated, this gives CASSWGLAGYNEQFF.